This T cell receptor (beta chain) came from a study of blood T cells in healthy people across ages. Study summary: Template switching caught about one barcoded beta molecule for each two T cells.

PCR was performed a second time for about 6 to 11 cycles using a sample-barcoded 5' primer and a J-beta primer mix. Every molecule of cDNA carried a tag from a template-switch adaptor with 12 random nucleotides. From the 5' RACE reads, TCRdb called clonotypes with MiXCR, one entry per CDR3 protein. Of 1.5 million to 2 million distinct CDR3 sequences listed, 25% to 30% are singletons. General observations from the study: Higher diversity, along with more naive CD4+ cells, distinguished long-lived donors from aged donors.

The sample providers were healthy Caucasian people from Russia, aged roughly 6 to 90. About this clonotype: What it recognizes is unknown.

The CDR3 has 12 residues. Trimming took off 7 bases at V and 4 bases at J, with 10 bases between the two ends. The sequence was obtained from a woman aged 25 to 45 in good health. The chain combines TRBV12-3 or TRBV12-4 with TRBJ1-1; D is possibly TRBD1 (5 bases). The sequencing input was blood. The CDR3 nucleotides read TGTGCCAGCACCGGGGGGGGCACTGAAGCTTTCTTT. Residues: CASTGGGTEAFF.